The entry below gives a single T cell receptor beta chain sequence along with its context. These data are taken from a study of technical replicates of blood from several donors. The V gene's germline CDR1 is SGHDN and CDR2 FVKESK. V lost 0 bases, J lost 2 bases, and 11 bases lay in between. The CDR3 spans 15 residues. Generated by immunoSEQ multiplex PCR, the TCRdb table keeps only in-frame clones and is missing some. The sample lists 95,000 to 100,000 clones, over 90% occurring once. Sequenced: T cells isolated from PBMCs. The chain recombines TRBV14 with TRBJ2-7, with D tentatively TRBD1 (6 bases). The TCR originated in a human donor in good health. The CDR3 DNA is TGTGCCAGCAGCCAAGATGTGGACAGACCCTACGAGCAGTACTTC. Translating gives CASSQDVDRPYEQYF.